The T cell receptor (beta chain) described here comes from a study of cytomegalovirus exposure and HLA in healthy donors. Study background: Early released data comprised about 84 million unique TCRs from HLA-typed donors. Study results and caveats: Presence/absence analyses assumed roughly uniform sequencing depth across donors. Previously analyzed data showed that most TCR beta V segments were productive at a frequency of about 90% or about 30%. A later analysis linked a missense variant in DCLRE1C to the trimming of TCR beta V and J genes.

13 Jbeta primers and 60 Vbeta primers were used for the PCR. Generated by immunoSEQ multiplex PCR, the TCRdb table keeps only in-frame clones and is missing some. The sample carries 200,000 to 250,000 clones, more than 65% recorded once. Points on this clone: Its specificity is unknown.

J gave up 3 bases and V 5 bases, and 6 bases lay outside the gene matches. Germline V CDR1 and CDR2: SQVTM, ANQGSEA. There are 13 residues in the CDR3. The genes are TRBV29-1 and TRBJ1-1; 7 bases line up with TRBD1. Sequenced material: PBMCs. The sequence derives from a man aged 50 to 59 in good health and CMV-seronegative. Written as DNA, the CDR3 is TGCAGCGTTCACAGGGGATCGGACACTGAAGCTTTCTTT. Translated, it gives CSVHRGSDTEAFF.